Listed below are T cell receptor beta chains from one sample, sequenced in a study of technical replicates of blood from a few donors. Sequencing was performed with immunoSEQ multiplex PCR; in TCRdb, only in-frame clones are kept and a portion is missing. The data contain about 74,000 clones, roughly 94% of them singletons. Sequencing input: T cells isolated from PBMCs. Every receptor here comes from a human donor in good health. Both conserved end residues are part of each CDR3. D genes are given only for firm matches. For some rows the clone size is stated as once, few or many, or as a class when expanded; others skip it.

v_call: TRBV6-1
clone_size: .
j_call: TRBJ1-2
d_call: TRBD1
cdr3_nt: TGTGCCAGCAGCCGTAGGGACAGCTCCTATGGCTACACCTTC
cdr3_aa: CASSRRDSSYGYTF

v_call: TRBV6-5
clone_size: .
j_call: TRBJ2-2
d_call: .
cdr3_nt: TGTGCCAGCAGTTACTCGAGGCAGGGGAATCCCGGGGAGCTGTTTTTT
cdr3_aa: CASSYSRQGNPGELFF

v_call: TRBV29-1
clone_size: .
j_call: TRBJ2-3
d_call: .
cdr3_nt: TGCAGCGTTGTCAGGAGGCACCTCGCCACAGATACGCAGTATTTT
cdr3_aa: CSVVRRHLATDTQYF

v_call: TRBV29-1
clone_size: .
j_call: TRBJ2-1
d_call: .
cdr3_nt: TGCAGCGTTGCTCCCAGCAATGAGCAGTTCTTC
cdr3_aa: CSVAPSNEQFF

v_call: TRBV5-4
clone_size: .
j_call: TRBJ1-1
d_call: .
cdr3_nt: TGTGCCAGCAGCTCAAAGGACAGTTTGGATGGTGAAGCTTTCTTT
cdr3_aa: CASSSKDSLDGEAFF

v_call: TRBV27
clone_size: .
j_call: TRBJ1-1
d_call: .
cdr3_nt: TGTGCCAGCAGAGATTTTACAGGGCTGAAGGAAGCTTTCTTT
cdr3_aa: CASRDFTGLKEAFF

v_call: TRBV10-2
clone_size: .
j_call: TRBJ2-2
d_call: .
cdr3_nt: TGCGCCAGCAGTCTACTAGGTAGCACCGGGGAGCTGTTTTTT
cdr3_aa: CASSLLGSTGELFF

v_call: TRBV5-1
clone_size: .
j_call: TRBJ2-5
d_call: TRBD2
cdr3_nt: TGCGCCAGCAGCTTGGTCGGGAGAGAGCGGGGAGAGACCCAGTACTTC
cdr3_aa: CASSLVGRERGETQYF

v_call: TRBV30
clone_size: .
j_call: TRBJ1-5
d_call: .
cdr3_nt: TGTGCCTGGAGTGTGGGGCAGCTCAATCAGCCCCAGCATTTT
cdr3_aa: CAWSVGQLNQPQHF

v_call: TRBV5-1
clone_size: .
j_call: TRBJ1-6
d_call: TRBD1
cdr3_nt: TGCGCCAGCAGCTTGGCTCAAGGCAGGGGGTCACCCCTCCACTTT
cdr3_aa: CASSLAQGRGSPLHF

v_call: TRBV11-2
clone_size: .
j_call: TRBJ2-3
d_call: .
cdr3_nt: TGTGCCAGCAGCTTAGATCGAGGTGTACATGATACGCAGTATTTT
cdr3_aa: CASSLDRGVHDTQYF

v_call: TRBV5-4
clone_size: .
j_call: TRBJ1-1
d_call: TRBD1
cdr3_nt: TGTGCCAGCAGCCGGGACAGAAACACTGAAGCTTTCTTT
cdr3_aa: CASSRDRNTEAFF

v_call: TRBV18
clone_size: .
j_call: TRBJ1-2
d_call: .
cdr3_nt: TGTGCCAGCTCACCAACGGCAGAGAACAGCGGCTACACCTTC
cdr3_aa: CASSPTAENSGYTF

v_call: TRBV9
clone_size: .
j_call: TRBJ2-5
d_call: TRBD2
cdr3_nt: TGTGCCAGCAGCGGGGAGGGACTCCCTTTTTGGGAGACCCAGTACTTC
cdr3_aa: CASSGEGLPFWETQYF

v_call: TRBV28
clone_size: .
j_call: TRBJ2-7
d_call: .
cdr3_nt: TGTGCCAGCAGTGATGGAGGGACGTCCTACGAGCAGTACTTC
cdr3_aa: CASSDGGTSYEQYF

v_call: TRBV5-4
clone_size: .
j_call: TRBJ2-1
d_call: TRBD1
cdr3_nt: TGTGCCAGCAGCTTGGCGAGGACAGGGCGCAATGAGCAGTTCTTC
cdr3_aa: CASSLARTGRNEQFF

v_call: TRBV14
clone_size: .
j_call: TRBJ2-3
d_call: .
cdr3_nt: TGTGCCAGCAGCCCCCACATCGTGTATACGCAGTATTTT
cdr3_aa: CASSPHIVYTQYF

v_call: TRBV5-1
clone_size: .
j_call: TRBJ2-7
d_call: TRBD2
cdr3_nt: TGCGCCAGCAGCTTGGTAGGACTAGCTCCCGAGCAGTACTTC
cdr3_aa: CASSLVGLAPEQYF

v_call: TRBV21-1
clone_size: .
j_call: TRBJ2-7
d_call: .
cdr3_nt: TGTGCCAGCAGTAGCGCCGGGAAGTATTACGAGCAGTACTTC
cdr3_aa: CASSSAGKYYEQYF

v_call: TRBV11-2
clone_size: .
j_call: TRBJ2-7
d_call: .
cdr3_nt: TGTGCCAGCAGCTTAGGACATGGATCCTACGAGCAGTACTTC
cdr3_aa: CASSLGHGSYEQYF

v_call: TRBV7-8
clone_size: once
j_call: TRBJ1-5
d_call: .
cdr3_nt: TGTGCCAGCAGCTTATGGGACGGGGGGAATCAGCCCCAGCATTTT
cdr3_aa: CASSLWDGGNQPQHF

v_call: TRBV7-3
clone_size: .
j_call: TRBJ2-3
d_call: .
cdr3_nt: TGTGCCAGCAGCTTTCGTGGGCGTCCAGATACGCAGTATTTT
cdr3_aa: CASSFRGRPDTQYF

v_call: TRBV7-2
clone_size: .
j_call: TRBJ1-5
d_call: .
cdr3_nt: TGTGCCAGCAGCCCTAGAGGCCAGCCCCAGCATTTT
cdr3_aa: CASSPRGQPQHF

v_call: TRBV14
clone_size: .
j_call: TRBJ2-3
d_call: TRBD1
cdr3_nt: TGTGCCAGCAGCCTCCGGGACAGCACAATGGATACGCAGTATTTT
cdr3_aa: CASSLRDSTMDTQYF

v_call: TRBV5-1
clone_size: .
j_call: TRBJ1-1
d_call: .
cdr3_nt: TGCGCCAGCAGCTTCAGCGGGAACACTGAAGCTTTCTTT
cdr3_aa: CASSFSGNTEAFF

v_call: TRBV9
clone_size: .
j_call: TRBJ2-7
d_call: TRBD1
cdr3_nt: TGTGCCAGCAGCGGTCGGGGGACAGGGTCGGACGAGCAGTACTTC
cdr3_aa: CASSGRGTGSDEQYF

v_call: TRBV27
clone_size: .
j_call: TRBJ1-4
d_call: .
cdr3_nt: TGTGCCAGCAGTTCCCTTACTGAGAATGAAAAACTGTTTTTT
cdr3_aa: CASSSLTENEKLFF

v_call: TRBV7-9
clone_size: .
j_call: TRBJ2-5
d_call: .
cdr3_nt: TGTGCCAGCAGCCCCGTCCGTCCCCGGCAGAGGATCCAAGAGACCCAGTACTTC
cdr3_aa: CASSPVRPRQRIQETQYF

v_call: TRBV7-3
clone_size: .
j_call: TRBJ2-1
d_call: .
cdr3_nt: TGTGCCAGCAGCTTTCTCGGGAATGAGCAGTTCTTC
cdr3_aa: CASSFLGNEQFF

v_call: TRBV27
clone_size: .
j_call: TRBJ2-2
d_call: .
cdr3_nt: TGTGCCAGCAGTTTATACAGGGCCGGGGAGCTGTTTTTT
cdr3_aa: CASSLYRAGELFF

v_call: TRBV2
clone_size: .
j_call: TRBJ2-1
d_call: TRBD2
cdr3_nt: TGTGCCAGCAGTGGGGGGACTACCACATACAATGAGCAGTTCTTC
cdr3_aa: CASSGGTTTYNEQFF

v_call: TRBV30
clone_size: .
j_call: TRBJ1-2
d_call: TRBD1
cdr3_nt: TGTGCCTGGAGCGAGACAGGGTGGCACCTCTATGGCTACACCTTC
cdr3_aa: CAWSETGWHLYGYTF

v_call: TRBV4-1
clone_size: .
j_call: TRBJ1-1
d_call: .
cdr3_nt: TGCGCCAGCAGCCAGGGCTCACAGGTGAACACTGAAGCTTTCTTT
cdr3_aa: CASSQGSQVNTEAFF

v_call: TRBV2
clone_size: .
j_call: TRBJ1-1
d_call: .
cdr3_nt: TGTGCCAGCAGTGAGGGTGCGGGCACGTTCTTT
cdr3_aa: CASSEGAGTFF

v_call: TRBV4-1
clone_size: .
j_call: TRBJ2-2
d_call: TRBD1
cdr3_nt: TGCGCCAGCAGCTTGACAGGGGTGGAGCTGTTTTTT
cdr3_aa: CASSLTGVELFF

v_call: TRBV15
clone_size: .
j_call: TRBJ2-7
d_call: .
cdr3_nt: TGTGCCACCAGCAGAGCGACGACAGCTTACGAGCAGTACTTC
cdr3_aa: CATSRATTAYEQYF

v_call: TRBV6-5
clone_size: .
j_call: TRBJ2-7
d_call: TRBD1
cdr3_nt: TGTGCCAGCAGTTACTCCAGGGGGTACGAGCAGTACTTC
cdr3_aa: CASSYSRGYEQYF

v_call: TRBV7-9
clone_size: .
j_call: TRBJ1-1
d_call: .
cdr3_nt: TGTGCCAGCAGCCCGGGAGGGAAGAACACTGAAGCTTTCTTT
cdr3_aa: CASSPGGKNTEAFF

v_call: TRBV6-5
clone_size: .
j_call: TRBJ1-1
d_call: TRBD1
cdr3_nt: TGTGCCAGCAGTTCGACGGGACAGGGGGTGAACACTGAAGCTTTCTTT
cdr3_aa: CASSSTGQGVNTEAFF

v_call: TRBV19
clone_size: .
j_call: TRBJ1-3
d_call: .
cdr3_nt: TGTGCCAGTAGGGACTTGGGAGCTGGAAACACCATATATTTT
cdr3_aa: CASRDLGAGNTIYF

v_call: TRBV5-5
clone_size: .
j_call: TRBJ2-2
d_call: TRBD2
cdr3_nt: TGTGCCAGCAGCCCGGGACTAGCGGCCAACACCGGGGAGCTGTTTTTT
cdr3_aa: CASSPGLAANTGELFF

v_call: TRBV5-1
clone_size: .
j_call: TRBJ1-4
d_call: .
cdr3_nt: TGCGCCAGCAGCGACGACAGTTTACCAGAAAAACTGTTTTTT
cdr3_aa: CASSDDSLPEKLFF

v_call: TRBV10-3
clone_size: once
j_call: TRBJ2-2
d_call: TRBD2
cdr3_nt: TGTGCCATCAGTGAGACGGGGAGGGACCCTCCCCCCGGGGAGCTGTTTTTT
cdr3_aa: CAISETGRDPPPGELFF

v_call: TRBV28
clone_size: .
j_call: TRBJ1-2
d_call: .
cdr3_nt: TGTGCCAGCAGCTTAGCACAGGGTGGATATGGCTACACCTTC
cdr3_aa: CASSLAQGGYGYTF

v_call: TRBV25-1
clone_size: .
j_call: TRBJ2-3
d_call: TRBD2
cdr3_nt: TGTGCCAGCAGCGGCCCTAGTTTGCGGGAGGGCCGACCAGATACGCAGTATTTT
cdr3_aa: CASSGPSLREGRPDTQYF

v_call: TRBV9
clone_size: .
j_call: TRBJ2-2
d_call: TRBD2
cdr3_nt: TGTGCCAGCAGCGTAGGAGCGGGGGTTACCGGGGAGCTGTTTTTT
cdr3_aa: CASSVGAGVTGELFF

v_call: TRBV7-2
clone_size: .
j_call: TRBJ1-1
d_call: TRBD1
cdr3_nt: TGTGCCAGCAGCTGGAACAGGGGGAGCACTGAAGCTTTCTTT
cdr3_aa: CASSWNRGSTEAFF

v_call: TRBV19
clone_size: .
j_call: TRBJ1-1
d_call: TRBD1
cdr3_nt: TGTGCCAGTGGGAGATCAGGGGGAAGGTCCGGTAACACTGAAGCTTTCTTT
cdr3_aa: CASGRSGGRSGNTEAFF

v_call: TRBV18
clone_size: .
j_call: TRBJ1-2
d_call: .
cdr3_nt: TGTGCCAGCTCACCACCGGGGGGGGCCCTTGGCTACACCTTC
cdr3_aa: CASSPPGGALGYTF

v_call: TRBV5-5
clone_size: .
j_call: TRBJ1-3
d_call: .
cdr3_nt: TGTGCCAGCAGCTTGGTGCGGGGTGGTGGAAACACCATATATTTT
cdr3_aa: CASSLVRGGGNTIYF

v_call: TRBV28
clone_size: .
j_call: TRBJ2-7
d_call: TRBD2
cdr3_nt: TGTGCCAGCACCTCCCCTAGCGGGAATTCCTACGAGCAGTACTTC
cdr3_aa: CASTSPSGNSYEQYF

v_call: TRBV6-1
clone_size: .
j_call: TRBJ1-2
d_call: TRBD1
cdr3_nt: TGTGCCAGCAGTCGGGGGACAGATTATGGCTACACCTTC
cdr3_aa: CASSRGTDYGYTF

v_call: TRBV5-1
clone_size: .
j_call: TRBJ2-2
d_call: TRBD1
cdr3_nt: TGCGCCAGCAGCTTGTCGACAGGGGCCGGGGAGCTGTTTTTT
cdr3_aa: CASSLSTGAGELFF

v_call: TRBV4-2
clone_size: .
j_call: TRBJ2-4
d_call: .
cdr3_nt: TGTGCCAGCAGCCAAGACAGCGAAAGGCAGGGCAAAAACATTCAGTACTTC
cdr3_aa: CASSQDSERQGKNIQYF